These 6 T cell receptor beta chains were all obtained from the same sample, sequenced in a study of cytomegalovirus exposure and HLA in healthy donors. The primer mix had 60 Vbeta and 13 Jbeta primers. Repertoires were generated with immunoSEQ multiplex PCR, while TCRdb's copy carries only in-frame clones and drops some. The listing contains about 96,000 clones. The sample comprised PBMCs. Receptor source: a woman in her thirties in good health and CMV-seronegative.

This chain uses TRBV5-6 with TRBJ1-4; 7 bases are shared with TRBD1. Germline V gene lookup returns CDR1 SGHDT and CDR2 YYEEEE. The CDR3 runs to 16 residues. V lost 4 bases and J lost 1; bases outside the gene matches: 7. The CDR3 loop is CASSTYRTGTNEKLFF. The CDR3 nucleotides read TGTGCCAGCAGCACGTACCGGACAGGAACTAATGAAAAACTGTTTTTT.

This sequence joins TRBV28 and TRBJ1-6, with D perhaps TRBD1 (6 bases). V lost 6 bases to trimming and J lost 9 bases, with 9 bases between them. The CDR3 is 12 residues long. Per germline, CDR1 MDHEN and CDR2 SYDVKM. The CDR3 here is CASRGQLSPLHF. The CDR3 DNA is TGTGCCAGCAGAGGACAGCTTTCACCCCTCCACTTT.

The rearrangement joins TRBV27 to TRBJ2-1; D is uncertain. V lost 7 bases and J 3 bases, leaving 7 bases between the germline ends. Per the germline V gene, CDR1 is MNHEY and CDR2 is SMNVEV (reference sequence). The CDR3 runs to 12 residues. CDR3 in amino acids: CASNSFYNEQFF. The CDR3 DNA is TGTGCCAGCAACTCCTTCTACAATGAGCAGTTCTTC.

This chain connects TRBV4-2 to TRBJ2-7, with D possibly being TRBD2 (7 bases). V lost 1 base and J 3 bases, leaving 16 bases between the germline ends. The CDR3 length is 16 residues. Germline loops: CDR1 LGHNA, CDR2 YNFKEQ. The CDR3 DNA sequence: TGTGCCAGCAGCCAAGCGACAGGAGGGAGGGTCTACGAGCAGTACTTC. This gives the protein CASSQATGGRVYEQYF.

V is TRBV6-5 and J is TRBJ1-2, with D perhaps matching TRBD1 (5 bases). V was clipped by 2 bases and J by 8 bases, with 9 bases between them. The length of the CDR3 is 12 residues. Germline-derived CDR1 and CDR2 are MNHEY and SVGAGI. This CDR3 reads CASSYGAEGYTF. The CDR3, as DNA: TGTGCCAGCAGTTACGGGGCGGAGGGCTACACCTTC.

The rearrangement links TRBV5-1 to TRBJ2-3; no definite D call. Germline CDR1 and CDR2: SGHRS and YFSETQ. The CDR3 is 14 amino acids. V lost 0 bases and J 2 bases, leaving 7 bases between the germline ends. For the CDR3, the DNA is TGCGCCAGCAGCTTGGCCGGGTTCACAGATACGCAGTATTTT. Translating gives CASSLAGFTDTQYF.